This is a list of T cell receptor beta chains from one sample in a study of graft-versus-host responses after intestinal transplantation. No cognate antigen is known for these TCRs. Repertoires were generated with immunoSEQ multiplex PCR, while TCRdb's copy carries only in-frame clones and drops some. The table lists 90,000 to 130,000 clones, around 90% of them singletons. Sequenced material: unstimulated CD4+ T cells sorted from spleen or lymph node cells, taken before transplant. These receptors all come from a human donor who was the organ donor for an intestinal transplant. The CDR3 runs from the conserved cysteine through the conserved F or W. D genes are given only for firm matches. Size tells how often a clone was seen (once, few, many) or the class of an expanded clone, and some rows leave it out.

DNA,CDR3,J,D,size,V
TGCGCCAGCAGCCAAGCCCCACGGGCACACACAGATACGCAGTATTTT,CASSQAPRAHTDTQYF,TRBJ2-3,NA,NA,TRBV4-1
TGTGCCAGCTCGAGCCGGGGCTACGAGCAGTACTTC,CASSSRGYEQYF,TRBJ2-7,NA,NA,TRBV6-5
TGTGCCAGTGCCGTATTAGGACTAGCGGGGGCAGATGAGCAGTTCTTC,CASAVLGLAGADEQFF,TRBJ2-1,TRBD2,NA,TRBV19
TGTGTCAGCAGCCGGACAGGGGGCGGGTCACCCCTCCACTTT,CVSSRTGGGSPLHF,TRBJ1-6,TRBD1,once,TRBV6-5
TGTGCCAGCAGCTTTTGGGGCGAGCAGTACTTC,CASSFWGEQYF,TRBJ2-7,NA,NA,TRBV2
TGTGCCAGCAGCGCCCTGGGGGGTTCCGAAGCTTTCTTT,CASSALGGSEAFF,TRBJ1-1,NA,NA,TRBV9
TGTGCCAGCAGCGTAGCTGGGCAGGGGGTTTACAATGAGCAGTTCTTC,CASSVAGQGVYNEQFF,TRBJ2-1,TRBD1,NA,TRBV9
TGTGCCAGCAGCTTGAGCGGGAGTATCGATGAGCAGTTCTTC,CASSLSGSIDEQFF,TRBJ2-1,TRBD2,NA,TRBV7-2
TGTGCCAGCAGCCCGCATGAGGGGGGCGGTAGGGATGGCTACACCTTC,CASSPHEGGGRDGYTF,TRBJ1-2,NA,NA,TRBV28
TGTGCCAGCAGCCCCCAACCAGTAGATCAGCCCCAGCATTTT,CASSPQPVDQPQHF,TRBJ1-5,NA,NA,TRBV6-1
TGTGCCTGGAGGGACGGAAGGACTGAAGCTTTCTTT,CAWRDGRTEAFF,TRBJ1-1,NA,NA,TRBV30
TGTGCCAGCAGTGAACGATGGGACAGATCGGGTGAAGCTTTCTTT,CASSERWDRSGEAFF,TRBJ1-1,TRBD1,NA,TRBV6-1
TGTGCCATCAGAGAGCGGGAGAACACCGGGGAGCTGTTTTTT,CAIRERENTGELFF,TRBJ2-2,TRBD2,NA,TRBV10-3
TGTGCCAGCAGCCCCCGCGCCGGGGAGACCCAGTACTTC,CASSPRAGETQYF,TRBJ2-5,NA,NA,TRBV7-2
TGCGCCAGCAGCTGGACAGCTAACTATGGCTACACCTTC,CASSWTANYGYTF,TRBJ1-2,NA,NA,TRBV5-1
TGTGCCAGCAGCGTTCGACGACTAGCGGGAGGGGGGGTGGAGACCCAGTACTTC,CASSVRRLAGGGVETQYF,TRBJ2-5,TRBD2,NA,TRBV5-4
TGTGCCAGCAGTCGCGGACTAGCGGGGGAGCTGTTTTTT,CASSRGLAGELFF,TRBJ2-2,TRBD2,NA,TRBV6-5
TGTGCCAGCAGTATCTCACAGGGGGCAGGTAGCTATGGCTACACCTTC,CASSISQGAGSYGYTF,TRBJ1-2,TRBD1,NA,TRBV28
TGTGCCAGCAGCTTGGGGTGGTCGGACAGGGTCACCGGGGAGCTGTTTTTT,CASSLGWSDRVTGELFF,TRBJ2-2,TRBD1,NA,TRBV11-2
TGTGCCAGCAGCTCCCCGGGCGGGACACGTGGCTACACCTTC,CASSSPGGTRGYTF,TRBJ1-2,NA,NA,TRBV7-9
TGTGCCAGCAGTTTAGTAGGTGGACAGGGTTATGGCTACACCTTC,CASSLVGGQGYGYTF,TRBJ1-2,TRBD1,NA,TRBV28
TGTGCCAGTAGTTCCTGGACAGAGACTGAAGCTTTCTTT,CASSSWTETEAFF,TRBJ1-1,NA,NA,TRBV19
TGTGCCAGCACGTGGCGGACCGGGGAGCTGTTTTTT,CASTWRTGELFF,TRBJ2-2,NA,NA,TRBV5-6
TGTGCCAGTAGTATAGGATTAGCGGGAGGCCCTAGCACAGATACGCAGTATTTT,CASSIGLAGGPSTDTQYF,TRBJ2-3,TRBD2,NA,TRBV19
TGTGCCAGCAGCTCACGCTCCTACGAGCAGTACTTC,CASSSRSYEQYF,TRBJ2-7,NA,NA,TRBV11-2
TGTGCCAGCAGCCTAGACAGAAGCAATCAGCCCCAGCATTTT,CASSLDRSNQPQHF,TRBJ1-5,NA,NA,TRBV28
TGTGCCACAACTTCAGGGGACTATGGCTACACCTTC,CATTSGDYGYTF,TRBJ1-2,NA,NA,TRBV25-1
TGTGCCAGCTCACCACCCAGCCACGAGCAGTACTTC,CASSPPSHEQYF,TRBJ2-7,NA,NA,TRBV18
TGTGCCAGTAGTCATCTGGGGAACTATGGCTACACCTTC,CASSHLGNYGYTF,TRBJ1-2,NA,once,TRBV19
TGTGCCAGCAGCGAAGGAGGGGGGAACACTGAAGCTTTCTTT,CASSEGGGNTEAFF,TRBJ1-1,NA,NA,TRBV7-9
TGTGCCAGCAGTTATATGGAGTGGAACCAGCCCCAGCATTTT,CASSYMEWNQPQHF,TRBJ1-5,NA,NA,TRBV6-5
TGTGCCAGCAGTCGGAGGACACGGCTTTTTGGGGAGACCCAGTACTTC,CASSRRTRLFGETQYF,TRBJ2-5,NA,NA,TRBV28
TGTGCCAGCAGCGTGGACTCTGGGGCCAACGTCCTGACTTTC,CASSVDSGANVLTF,TRBJ2-6,NA,NA,TRBV9
TGTGCCAGCAGCTTTGGGCCGAGCACAGATACGCAGTATTTT,CASSFGPSTDTQYF,TRBJ2-3,NA,NA,TRBV7-2
TGCGCCAGCAGGAAGGGACTACCGACCCCTACAGATACGCAGTATTTT,CASRKGLPTPTDTQYF,TRBJ2-3,TRBD2,NA,TRBV5-1
TGTGCCAGCACGGTCCGGGGAGAGGGTGAAAAACTGTTTTTT,CASTVRGEGEKLFF,TRBJ1-4,NA,few,TRBV6-1
TGTGCCAGCAGCTTGGCCAGCGGGTACCAAGAGACCCAGTACTTC,CASSLASGYQETQYF,TRBJ2-5,NA,once,TRBV5-6
TGTGCCAGTAGTGCCGGGACAGGATCCTACGAGCAGTACTTC,CASSAGTGSYEQYF,TRBJ2-7,TRBD1,NA,TRBV19
TGTGCCAGTAGGGGGTCGGGGAGCGGGAGGATGGATACGCAGTATTTT,CASRGSGSGRMDTQYF,TRBJ2-3,TRBD2,NA,TRBV19
TGTGCCAGCAGCTTGGCGGGTAGGTCCTACGAGCAGTACTTC,CASSLAGRSYEQYF,TRBJ2-7,NA,NA,TRBV5-6
TGTGCCAGCAGCTTCGGAGGGACTGAAGCTTTCTTT,CASSFGGTEAFF,TRBJ1-1,NA,once,TRBV6-6
TGTGCCAGCAAAAGTATGGTTGCTGTCGCGGGCACTGAAGCTTTCTTT,CASKSMVAVAGTEAFF,TRBJ1-1,NA,NA,TRBV2
TGTGCCAGCAGTGGCCAACTAGCGTTTCAAGAGACCCAGTACTTC,CASSGQLAFQETQYF,TRBJ2-5,TRBD2,NA,TRBV2
TGTGCCAGCAGTGACTGGACAGATAGCTCCTACGAGCAGTACTTC,CASSDWTDSSYEQYF,TRBJ2-7,NA,NA,TRBV25-1
TGTGCCAGTAGTCTCACGGGGGCACGGTATGGCTACACCTTC,CASSLTGARYGYTF,TRBJ1-2,NA,NA,TRBV19
TGTGCCAGCATGAGATGGGACGGCAACTATGGCTACACCTTC,CASMRWDGNYGYTF,TRBJ1-2,NA,NA,TRBV6-5
TGTGCCTGGAAACACAGGGCTAACACTGAAGCTTTCTTT,CAWKHRANTEAFF,TRBJ1-1,NA,NA,TRBV30
TGTGCCAGCACCTCTGGAAACACCATATATTTT,CASTSGNTIYF,TRBJ1-3,NA,NA,TRBV6-1
TGTGCCAGCAGTATCACAGGGGGCAATCAGCCCCAGCATTTT,CASSITGGNQPQHF,TRBJ1-5,TRBD1,NA,TRBV28
TGTGCCAGCAGTTATCCCCCCCACACTGAAGCTTTCTTT,CASSYPPHTEAFF,TRBJ1-1,NA,NA,TRBV6-5
TGTGCCAGCAGGGCCCTAGCGGGATTCGATGATACGCAGTATTTT,CASRALAGFDDTQYF,TRBJ2-3,TRBD2,NA,TRBV6-1
TGCGCCAGCAGCCTGGACGGGGGGGCCTATGGCTACACCTTC,CASSLDGGAYGYTF,TRBJ1-2,NA,few,TRBV5-1
TGCAGTGCCCCTGGGGAAAACATTCAGTACTTC,CSAPGENIQYF,TRBJ2-4,NA,NA,TRBV20-1
TGTGCCAGCAGTTCAGGACGGCCCGGCGGTAATCAGCCCCAGCATTTT,CASSSGRPGGNQPQHF,TRBJ1-5,NA,once,TRBV6-6